The 24 T cell receptor beta chains given below trace back to one sample, sequenced in a study of blood T cell repertoires in COVID-19. The protocol was immunoSEQ multiplex PCR, while the TCRdb copy is restricted to in-frame clones and leaves out a portion. The sample includes roughly 50,000 clones, about 86% of them seen just once. The sample comprised peripheral blood. The receptor set was obtained from a man aged 70-80 years with active COVID-19.

This chain uses TRBV7-3 with TRBJ2-2, with TRBD2 as a possible D gene (7 bases). The V end lost 5 bases, the J end lost 7 bases, and 20 bases lay between the germline ends. This CDR3 is 16 amino acids long. Germline V gene lookup returns CDR1 SGHTA and CDR2 FQGTGA. The CDR3 spells CASSPTRGAFGGELFF. CDR3 nucleotides: TGTGCCAGCAGCCCCACCCGGGGGGCCTTTGGCGGGGAGCTGTTTTTT.

This chain uses TRBV4-2 with TRBJ2-3; 8 bases line up with TRBD2. Losses at the gene ends were 5 bases for V and 5 bases for J; bases not matched to a gene: 18. Germline V CDR1 and CDR2: LGHNA, YNFKEQ. The CDR3 extends over 18 amino acids. The DNA of the CDR3 is TGTGCCAGCAGCGATAAAGACCTGGTACGGGGGGGCCGAGATACGCAGTATTTT. This translates into CASSDKDLVRGGRDTQYF.

The chain couples TRBV27 to TRBJ2-2; 8 nucleotides agree with TRBD1. The CDR3 extends over 18 amino acids. J lost 1 base, V lost 0 bases, and 7 bases had no gene match. Looked up from germline, CDR1 is MNHEY and CDR2 is SMNVEV (reference sequence). The CDR3 sequence: CASSLSGLGQVNTGELFF. In DNA form, the CDR3 reads TGTGCCAGCAGTTTATCCGGGCTGGGACAGGTGAACACCGGGGAGCTGTTTTTT.

The chain uses TRBV5-1 and TRBJ2-2; 8 positions match TRBD1. With V trimmed by 4 bases and J by 3 bases, 8 bases remained unmatched. The CDR3 is made up of 16 amino acids. Germline-derived CDR1 and CDR2 are SGHRS and YFSETQ. CDR3 nucleotide sequence: TGCGCCAGCAGCCTCGGACAGGGCGGGTACACCGGGGAGCTGTTTTTT. Encoded protein: CASSLGQGGYTGELFF. Full variable domain (outside the CDR3, taken from reference TRBV5-1 and TRBJ2-2): KAGVTQTPRYLIKTRGQQVTLSCSPISGHRSVSWYQQTPGQGLQFLFEYFSETQRNKGNFPGRFSGRQFSNSRSEMNVSTLELGDSALYLCASSLGQGGYTGELFFGEGSRLTVL.

The J gene is TRBJ2-7, the V gene TRBV5-6; 8 bases map to TRBD2. CDR1 SGHDT and CDR2 YYEEEE come from the germline V gene. Germline trimming cut 0 bases from V and 2 bases from J; bases unmatched to any gene: 4. This CDR3 comprises 15 residues. The CDR3 reads CASSLVSGGPYEQYF. The CDR3 bases are TGTGCCAGCAGCTTGGTAAGCGGGGGTCCCTACGAGCAGTACTTC.

The V call is TRBV6-5, the J call TRBJ1-3; 7 nucleotides agree with TRBD1. V dropped 6 bases and J dropped 0; count of bases not matched to a gene: 5. This CDR3 is 15 amino acids long. Germline CDR1 MNHEY, CDR2 SVGAGI. In nucleotides, the CDR3 is TGTGCCAGCAGCACCACAGGGGCCTCTGGAAACACCATATATTTT. As protein: CASSTTGASGNTIYF.

The J gene is TRBJ1-3, the V gene TRBV5-1; 7 bases align to TRBD1. Germline V lookup: CDR1 SGHRS, CDR2 YFSETQ. CDR3 length: 14 residues. V lost 5 bases to trimming and J lost 1 base; unmatched junction nucleotides: 3. The CDR3 nucleotides read TGCGCCAGCAGTACAGGGGAATCTGGAAACACCATATATTTT. Translating gives CASSTGESGNTIYF.

This clone was detected once. This chain joins TRBV6-5 and TRBJ1-5; 8 positions match TRBD1. Germline loops: CDR1 MNHEY, CDR2 SVGAGI. The V gene end was trimmed by 6 bases and the J gene end by 1 base; junction bases not matched to a gene: 5. CDR3 size: 15 residues. The CDR3 sequence is CASRSGTGSNQPQHF. CDR3 sequence (DNA): TGTGCCAGCAGGTCAGGGACAGGAAGCAATCAGCCCCAGCATTTT.

The V call is TRBV7-3, the J call TRBJ1-2; TRBD1 aligns across 7 bases. Unmatched junction bases numbered 9, after V lost 4 bases and J lost 7 bases. The CDR3 contains 14 residues. Germline CDR1 is SGHTA and CDR2 is FQGTGA. The CDR3 region is CASSSTGVKGGYTF. In nucleotides, the CDR3 is TGTGCCAGCAGCTCCACAGGGGTGAAGGGTGGCTACACCTTC.

The chain employs TRBV30 and TRBJ2-7, with 7 bases aligning to TRBD1. Per germline, CDR1 GTSNPN and CDR2 SVGIG (reference sequence). J was trimmed by 1 base and V by 5 bases; bases with no gene match: 11. The CDR3 is 15 residues long. CDR3 sequence: CAWATGARRSYEQYF. The CDR3 coding sequence is TGTGCCTGGGCTACAGGGGCCAGGAGGTCCTACGAGCAGTACTTC.

The chain has TRBV6-2 or TRBV6-3 and TRBJ2-3; D is perhaps TRBD2 (6 bases). The CDR3 length is 14 residues. The germline V gene has CDR1 MNHEY and CDR2 SVGEGT. V lost 3 bases, J lost 2 bases, and 9 bases lay in between. The CDR3 is CASSYRGFTDTQYF. Here the CDR3 DNA reads TGTGCCAGCAGTTATCGGGGGTTCACAGATACGCAGTATTTT.

This clone was seen just once. The chain's CDR3 is CASSYAGENTIYF. In DNA, the CDR3 is TGTGCCAGCAGTTACGCGGGGGAGAACACCATATATTTT. The rearrangement links TRBV6-2 or TRBV6-3 to TRBJ1-3; D may be TRBD1 (5 bases). The V and J ends lost 2 bases and 7 bases respectively, with 9 bases between them. CDR3 length equals 13 residues. Germline CDR1 and CDR2: MNHEY and SVGEGT.

CDR3 amino acids: CASSVATGEDTQYF. The CDR3 nucleotides are TGTGCCAGCAGCGTAGCTACAGGGGAAGATACGCAGTATTTT. This sequence joins TRBV9 and TRBJ2-3, with 7 bases identical to TRBD1. V dropped 0 bases and J dropped 5; count of bases not matched to a gene: 3. Germline V gene lookup returns CDR1 SGDLS and CDR2 YYNGEE. The CDR3 sequence is 14 residues long.

CDR3 region: CASSWDSALFNEQFF. CDR3 DNA: TGTGCCAGCAGCTGGGACAGCGCCCTCTTCAATGAGCAGTTCTTC. This chain links TRBV6-5 with TRBJ2-1; 7 bases line up with TRBD1. CDR1 and CDR2 from the germline V gene are MNHEY and SVGAGI. The ends lost 6 bases at V and 6 bases at J; junction bases unmatched: 11. The CDR3 runs 15 residues.

J is TRBJ2-5 and V is TRBV7-2; D unclear. The CDR3 contains 13 residues. Trimming shortened V by 5 bases and J by 5 bases, and 12 bases separated the two germline ends. Germline loops: CDR1 SGHTA, CDR2 FQGNSA. CDR3 protein: CASSLPTTETQYF. The CDR3, as DNA: TGTGCCAGCAGCCTACCGACAACCGAGACCCAGTACTTC.

CDR3 sequence reads: CASSSQDRKSKETQYF. As DNA, the CDR3 is TGCGCCAGCAGCTCTCAAGACAGGAAGAGCAAAGAGACCCAGTACTTC. The V call is TRBV4-1, the J call TRBJ2-5, with D perhaps TRBD1 (6 bases). The CDR3 is 16 residues long. Germline CDR1 is MGHRA and CDR2 is YSYEKL. Trimming shortened V by 5 bases and J by 3 bases, and 19 bases separated the two germline ends.

This clone was observed a single time. The chain recombines TRBV19 with TRBJ1-1; 9 bases map to TRBD1. Germline V gene lookup returns CDR1 LNHDA and CDR2 SQIVND (reference sequence). After removal of 6 bases from V and 4 bases from J, the junction contained 21 bases not matched to a gene. CDR3 length: 19 residues. The chain's CDR3 is CASREPGQGVFRELTEAFF. CDR3 bases: TGTGCCAGTAGGGAACCGGGACAGGGAGTTTTTCGTGAGCTCACTGAAGCTTTCTTT.

The chain links TRBV10-3 to TRBJ1-2; no firm D call. CDR1 and CDR2 from the germline V gene are ENHRY and SYGVKD. The CDR3 contains 15 residues. Trimming took off 10 bases at V and 5 bases at J, with 23 bases between the two ends. The CDR3 nucleotides read TGTGCCACCGCCCCTAGGCACCCAACGGATTATGGCTACACCTTC. It specifies CATAPRHPTDYGYTF.

The chain links TRBV19 to TRBJ1-6, with 7 bases that match TRBD1. Germline-derived CDR1 and CDR2 are LNHDA and SQIVND (reference sequence). This CDR3 spans 14 amino acids. J lost 10 bases, V lost 5 bases, and 8 bases had no gene match. The CDR3 reads CASSPGGGTSPLHF. The CDR3 nucleotides are TGTGCCAGTAGTCCGGGAGGGGGCACATCACCCCTCCACTTT. Using reference TRBV19 and TRBJ1-6 for the parts outside the CDR3, the full variable domain is DGGITQSPKYLFRKEGQNVTLSCEQNLNHDAMYWYRQDPGQGLRLIYYSQIVNDFQKGDIAEGYSVSREKKESFPLTVTSAQKNPTAFYLCASSPGGGTSPLHFGNGTRLTVT.

This chain joins TRBV7-9 and TRBJ1-2, with D perhaps TRBD1 (5 bases). The CDR3 consists of 14 residues. Germline V lookup: CDR1 SEHNR, CDR2 FQNEAQ (reference sequence). V was cut by 8 bases and J by 5 bases, with 18 bases left in between. In DNA form, the CDR3 reads TGTGCCAGCTCTGGTCGGCGGACAAGTTATGGCTACACCTTC. Translating it yields CASSGRRTSYGYTF.

This chain joins TRBV4-3 and TRBJ1-2, with D possibly matching TRBD1 (5 bases). The germline gives CDR1 LGHNA, CDR2 YSLEER. The V gene lost 3 bases and the J gene lost 5 bases, with 13 bases spanning the gap. CDR3 length equals 14 residues. The CDR3 sequence: CASSQGAGEYGYTF. In nucleotides, the CDR3 is TGCGCCAGCAGCCAGGGTGCGGGGGAATATGGCTACACCTTC.

The gene calls are TRBV5-1 and TRBJ2-6, with unresolved D. The CDR3 covers 15 residues. Germline-derived CDR1 and CDR2 are SGHRS and YFSETQ. The ends were cut back, 1 base at V and 4 bases at J, with 9 bases in the middle. This CDR3 reads CASSLNPTGANVLTF. CDR3 DNA sequence: TGCGCCAGCAGCTTGAATCCTACCGGGGCCAACGTCCTGACTTTC.

This chain's CDR3 is CASSASQEGAENTQYF. The CDR3, as DNA: TGTGCCAGCAGTGCCTCCCAAGAGGGGGCAGAAAATACGCAGTATTTT. V usage is TRBV6-4 and J usage is TRBJ2-3; 7 nucleotides align to TRBD1. The CDR3 spans 16 residues. V shed 4 bases and J 7 bases; nucleotides not matched to a gene: 14. Germline CDR1 reads MRHNA; CDR2 reads SNTAGT.

The chain has TRBV2 and TRBJ1-2, with D uncertain. The germline V and J ends were trimmed by 4 bases and 0 bases, with 9 bases remaining between them. The CDR3 length is 14 residues. CDR1 SNHLY and CDR2 FYNNEI come from the germline V gene. This CDR3 is CASSGHSPNYGYTF. The CDR3 DNA reads TGTGCCAGCAGTGGTCACAGCCCTAACTATGGCTACACCTTC.